These 14 T cell receptor beta chains share one sample of origin, sequenced in a study of cytomegalovirus exposure and HLA in healthy donors. PCR involved 60 Vbeta and 13 Jbeta primers. Assay: immunoSEQ multiplex PCR; the TCRdb copy retains only in-frame clones and omits some. This sample carries roughly 180,000 clones, 70% to 85% of them seen once, and the ten largest clones take under 5%. The sequencing input was PBMCs. The receptors here all came from a man younger than 30 in good health and CMV-seronegative.

The genes are TRBV2 and TRBJ1-2, with no clear D. The CDR3 is 13 amino acids. Trimming pared 2 bases from V and 4 bases from J, leaving 8 bases between. The V gene's germline CDR1 is SNHLY and CDR2 FYNNEI. CDR3: CASSEPVSYGYTF. CDR3 nucleotide sequence: TGTGCCAGCAGTGAACCCGTGTCCTATGGCTACACCTTC.

The chain joins TRBV7-6 to TRBJ1-1; D ambiguous. The CDR3 is 13 residues long. V gave up 3 bases and J gave up 5 bases, with 10 bases separating them. Looked up from germline, CDR1 is SGHVS and CDR2 is FNYEAQ. In DNA form, the CDR3 reads TGTGCCAGCAGCTTTCTCGCTCGGACTGAAGCTTTCTTT. Protein sequence: CASSFLARTEAFF.

This sequence joins TRBV29-1 and TRBJ2-7, with a possible D match to TRBD1 (7 bases). The CDR3 totals 15 residues. CDR1 SQVTM and CDR2 ANQGSEA come from the germline V gene. The V gene lost 5 bases and the J gene lost 6 bases, with 23 bases spanning the gap. CDR3 residues: CSVTGGGTAPGEQYF. The CDR3 DNA sequence: TGCAGCGTTACTGGGGGCGGGACAGCTCCAGGCGAGCAGTACTTC.

The V and J genes are TRBV7-8 and TRBJ2-6, with 7 bases lining up with TRBD1. This CDR3 is built from 15 residues. CDR1 and CDR2 (germline): SGHVS, FQNEAQ. J was trimmed by 5 bases and V by 5 bases; bases with no gene match: 6. DNA of the CDR3: TGTGCCAGCAGCCCCTCGACAGGGTGGGCCAACGTCCTGACTTTC. Translated, it gives CASSPSTGWANVLTF. The full variable domain, in which reference TRBV7-8 and TRBJ2-6 provide the parts outside the CDR3, is GAGVSQSPRYKVAKRGQDVALRCDPISGHVSLFWYQQALGQGPEFLTYFQNEAQLDKSGLPSDRFFAERPEGSVSTLKIQRTQQEDSAVYLCASSPSTGWANVLTFGAGSRLTVL.

The rearrangement uses TRBV5-5 and TRBJ2-7, with D tentatively TRBD1 (6 bases). Germline V gene data show CDR1 as SGHKS and CDR2 as YYEKEE (reference sequence). This CDR3 region has 16 residues. With 1 base removed from V and 2 bases from J, the gap between germline ends came to 16 bases. CDR3 sequence reads: CASSLSGTPSTYEQYF. The CDR3 bases are TGTGCCAGCAGCTTGTCCGGGACACCTTCGACCTACGAGCAGTACTTC.

The chain combines TRBV20-1 with TRBJ2-7; D gene ambiguous. V was pared by 2 bases and J by 7 bases, with 9 bases between. The CDR3 is 11 residues long. CDR1 and CDR2 (germline): DFQATT, SNEGSKA (reference sequence). The CDR3 DNA sequence: TGCAGTGCTAGACCCCAGCGAGAGCAGTACTTC. Its protein is CSARPQREQYF.

This chain connects TRBV4-3 to TRBJ2-1; 10 positions agree with TRBD2. Germline V gene data show CDR1 as LGHNA and CDR2 as YSLEER. The CDR3 is made up of 15 amino acids. J lost 10 bases, V lost 0 bases, and 6 bases had no gene match. For the CDR3, the DNA is TGCGCCAGCAGCCAAGAAGTGAGCGGGAGGGCCGAGCAGTTCTTC. Residues: CASSQEVSGRAEQFF.

The V call is TRBV5-4, the J call TRBJ2-7, with a tentative D call TRBD2 (7 bases). Looked up from germline, CDR1 is SGHNT and CDR2 is YYREEE (reference sequence). The V and J ends lost 2 bases and 5 bases respectively, with 14 bases between them. The CDR3 loop spans 14 amino acids. CDR3 sequence reads: CASSLKGGEHEQYF. The CDR3 DNA reads TGTGCCAGCAGCTTAAAAGGGGGGGAGCACGAGCAGTACTTC.

V and J are TRBV5-1 and TRBJ2-7; 9 bases are a match to TRBD1. Germline CDR1 reads SGHRS; CDR2 reads YFSETQ. The V segment lost 3 bases and the J segment 6 bases; nucleotides outside the gene matches: 7. The CDR3 spans 14 residues. The CDR3 nucleotides read TGCGCCAGCAGCTACAAACCGGGACAGGGCGAGCAGTACTTC. Translation: CASSYKPGQGEQYF.

The CDR3 reads CASRKFGQFEQFF. DNA of the CDR3: TGTGCCAGCAGAAAATTCGGACAGTTTGAGCAGTTCTTC. The chain has TRBV2 and TRBJ2-1, with a weak D call TRBD1 (6 bases). Germline assignment: CDR1 SNHLY and CDR2 FYNNEI. Between the trimmed V and J ends, which lost 6 bases and 9 bases, there was a span of 15 bases. This CDR3 is 13 amino acids long. The full variable domain, in which reference TRBV2 and TRBJ2-1 provide the parts outside the CDR3, is EPEVTQTPSHQVTQMGQEVILRCVPISNHLYFYWYRQILGQKVEFLVSFYNNEISEKSEIFDDQFSVERPDGSNFTLKIRSTKLEDSAMYFCASRKFGQFEQFFGPGTRLTVL.

CDR3 amino acids: CASSPGQPPRANVLTF. The CDR3, as DNA: TGCGCCAGCAGCCCCGGACAGCCCCCGAGGGCCAACGTCCTGACTTTC. The gene calls are TRBV4-3 and TRBJ2-6, with a weak D call TRBD1 (6 bases). Germline CDR1 LGHNA, CDR2 YSLEER. The V end lost 4 bases, the J end lost 5 bases, and 15 bases lay between the germline ends. This CDR3 is 16 amino acids long.

V and J are TRBV27 and TRBJ2-1; D not certain. There are 12 residues in the CDR3. Trimming cost V 2 bases and J 12 bases, with 11 bases left between them. Looked up from germline, CDR1 is MNHEY and CDR2 is SMNVEV (reference sequence). This chain's CDR3 is CASSLGRGRQFF. The DNA of the CDR3 is TGTGCCAGCAGTTTAGGTCGAGGCCGGCAGTTCTTC.

The chain has TRBV11-3 and TRBJ2-3, with TRBD2 matching over 9 bases. The V gene end was trimmed by 2 bases and the J gene end by 8 bases; junction bases not matched to a gene: 11. Germline lookup yields CDR1 SGHNT and CDR2 YENEEA. The CDR3 is made up of 16 amino acids. The CDR3 protein is CASSLHPIAGASTQYF. The CDR3 DNA reads TGTGCCAGCAGCTTACATCCTATAGCGGGAGCGAGTACGCAGTATTTT.

The gene calls are TRBV9 and TRBJ2-4, with a weak D call TRBD1 (6 bases). CDR1 SGDLS and CDR2 YYNGEE come from the germline V gene. This CDR3 contains 14 residues. V was pared by 0 bases and J by 7 bases, with 11 bases between. For the CDR3, the DNA is TGTGCCAGCAGCGTAGGGACAGCTCTTAACATTCAGTACTTC. This codes for CASSVGTALNIQYF.